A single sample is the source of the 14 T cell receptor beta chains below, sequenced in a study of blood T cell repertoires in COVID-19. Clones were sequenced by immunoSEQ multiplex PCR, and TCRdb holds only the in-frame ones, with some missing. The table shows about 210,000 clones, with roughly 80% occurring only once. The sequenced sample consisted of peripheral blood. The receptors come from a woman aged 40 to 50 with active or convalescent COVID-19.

As DNA, the CDR3 is TGTGCCAGCACTAGTCTCTCCTATGGCTACACCTTC. It translates to CASTSLSYGYTF. The V gene is TRBV5-6, the J gene TRBJ1-2; D not certain. CDR3 length: 12 amino acids. Germline V lookup: CDR1 SGHDT, CDR2 YYEEEE. Trimming pared 6 bases from V and 4 bases from J, leaving 10 bases between.

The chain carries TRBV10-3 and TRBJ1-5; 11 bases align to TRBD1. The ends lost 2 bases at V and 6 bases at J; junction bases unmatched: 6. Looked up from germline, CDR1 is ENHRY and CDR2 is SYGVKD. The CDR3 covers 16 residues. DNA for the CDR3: TGTGCCATCAGTGAGAGGGACAGGGGGAAGGGTCAGCCCCAGCATTTT. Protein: CAISERDRGKGQPQHF.

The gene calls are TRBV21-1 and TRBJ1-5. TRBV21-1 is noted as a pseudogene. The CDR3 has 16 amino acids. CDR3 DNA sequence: TGTGCCAGCAGCAAAGTCTCAGGCAGGGAGGATCAGCCCCAGCATTTT. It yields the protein CASSKVSGREDQPQHF.

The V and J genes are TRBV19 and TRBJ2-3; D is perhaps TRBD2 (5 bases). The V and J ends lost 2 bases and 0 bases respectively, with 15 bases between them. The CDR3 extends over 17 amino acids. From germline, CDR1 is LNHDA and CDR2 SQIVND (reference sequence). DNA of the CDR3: TGTGCCAGTAGTATACGGGAACTCCAAACTAGCACAGATACGCAGTATTTT. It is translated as CASSIRELQTSTDTQYF.

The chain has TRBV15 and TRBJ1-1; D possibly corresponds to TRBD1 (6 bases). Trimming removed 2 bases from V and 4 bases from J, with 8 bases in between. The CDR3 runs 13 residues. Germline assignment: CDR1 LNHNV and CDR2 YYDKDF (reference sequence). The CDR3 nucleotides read TGTGCCACCAGCAGACAGGGGTTCACTGAAGCTTTCTTT. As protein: CATSRQGFTEAFF.

The CDR3 nucleotides read TGTGCCTGGAGCCACCCGGCAGGCGTGGATAGGCCCCAGCATTTT. This gives the protein CAWSHPAGVDRPQHF. The chain recombines TRBV30 with TRBJ1-5; D is ambiguous. CDR1 and CDR2 (germline): GTSNPN, SVGIG (reference sequence). The CDR3 is 15 residues long. V was trimmed by 3 bases and J by 9 bases, leaving 21 bases between them.

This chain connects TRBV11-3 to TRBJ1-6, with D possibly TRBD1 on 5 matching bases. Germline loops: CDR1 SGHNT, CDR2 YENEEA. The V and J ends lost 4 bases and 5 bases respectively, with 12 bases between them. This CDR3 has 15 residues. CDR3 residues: CASSSAAGNNSPLHF. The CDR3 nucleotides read TGTGCCAGCAGCTCGGCGGCAGGGAATAATTCACCCCTCCACTTT.

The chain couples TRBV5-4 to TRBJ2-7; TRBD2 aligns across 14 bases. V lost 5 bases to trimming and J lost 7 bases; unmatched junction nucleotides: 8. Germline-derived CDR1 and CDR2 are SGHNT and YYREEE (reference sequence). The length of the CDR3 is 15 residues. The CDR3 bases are TGTGCCAGCAGTAAGACGGGACTAGCGGGAGAAGAGCAGTACTTC. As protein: CASSKTGLAGEEQYF.

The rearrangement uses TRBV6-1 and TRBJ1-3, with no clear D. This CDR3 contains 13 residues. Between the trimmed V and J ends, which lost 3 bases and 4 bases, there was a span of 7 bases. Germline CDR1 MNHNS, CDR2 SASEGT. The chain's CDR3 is CASSDGAGNTIYF. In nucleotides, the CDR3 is TGTGCCAGCAGTGATGGTGCGGGAAACACCATATATTTT.

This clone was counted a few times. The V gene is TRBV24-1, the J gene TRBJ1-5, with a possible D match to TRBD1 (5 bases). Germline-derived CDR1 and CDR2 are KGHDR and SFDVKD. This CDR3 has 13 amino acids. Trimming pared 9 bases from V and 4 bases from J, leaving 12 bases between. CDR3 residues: CATAGSRNQPQHF. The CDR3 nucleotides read TGTGCCACCGCAGGGTCTAGGAATCAGCCCCAGCATTTT.

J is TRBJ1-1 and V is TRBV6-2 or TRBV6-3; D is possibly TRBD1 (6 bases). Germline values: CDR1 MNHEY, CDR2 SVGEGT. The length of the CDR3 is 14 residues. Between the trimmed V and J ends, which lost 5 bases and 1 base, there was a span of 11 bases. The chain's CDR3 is CASSHGQRNTEAFF. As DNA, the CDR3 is TGTGCCAGCAGTCATGGACAGCGGAACACTGAAGCTTTCTTT.

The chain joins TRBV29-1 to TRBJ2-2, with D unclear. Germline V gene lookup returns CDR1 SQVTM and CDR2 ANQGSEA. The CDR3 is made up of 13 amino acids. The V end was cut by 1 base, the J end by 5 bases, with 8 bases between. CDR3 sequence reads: CSVEAQRTGELFF. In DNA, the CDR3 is TGCAGCGTTGAAGCCCAACGGACCGGGGAGCTGTTTTTT.

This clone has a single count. The CDR3: CASSLGESSGNTIYF. As DNA, the CDR3 is TGCGCCAGCAGCCTGGGGGAGAGCTCTGGAAACACCATATATTTT. V and J are TRBV5-1 and TRBJ1-3; tentative D call: TRBD1 (5 bases). Per the germline V gene, CDR1 is SGHRS and CDR2 is YFSETQ. The CDR3 is 15 residues long. The germline V and J ends were trimmed by 4 bases and 0 bases, with 11 bases remaining between them.

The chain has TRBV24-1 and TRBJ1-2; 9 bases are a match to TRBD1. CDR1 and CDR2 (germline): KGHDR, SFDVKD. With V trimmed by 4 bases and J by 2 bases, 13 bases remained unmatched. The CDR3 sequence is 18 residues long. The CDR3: CATSDSDRGLGINYGYTF. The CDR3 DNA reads TGTGCCACCAGTGACTCGGACAGGGGCCTCGGGATAAACTATGGCTACACCTTC.